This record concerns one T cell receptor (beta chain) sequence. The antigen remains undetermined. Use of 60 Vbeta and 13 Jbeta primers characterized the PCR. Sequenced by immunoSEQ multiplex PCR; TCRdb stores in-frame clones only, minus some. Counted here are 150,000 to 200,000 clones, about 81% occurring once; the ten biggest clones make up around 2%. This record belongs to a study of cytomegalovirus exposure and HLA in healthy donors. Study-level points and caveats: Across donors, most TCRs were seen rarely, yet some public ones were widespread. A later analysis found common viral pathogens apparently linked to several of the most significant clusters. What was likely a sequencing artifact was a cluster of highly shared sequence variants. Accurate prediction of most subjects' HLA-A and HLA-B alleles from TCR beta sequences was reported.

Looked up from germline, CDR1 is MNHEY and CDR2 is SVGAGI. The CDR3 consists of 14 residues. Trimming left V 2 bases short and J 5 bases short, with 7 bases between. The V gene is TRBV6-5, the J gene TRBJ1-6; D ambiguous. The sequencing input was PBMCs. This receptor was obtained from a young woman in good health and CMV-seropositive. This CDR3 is CASSYGRDNSPLHF. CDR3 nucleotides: TGTGCCAGCAGTTACGGGCGGGATAATTCACCCCTCCACTTT.